The 10 T cell receptor beta chains given below trace back to one sample, sequenced in a study of ipilimumab plus nivolumab after autologous stem cell transplantation. TCRdb's copy holds only in-frame clones and misses some; the assay was immunoSEQ multiplex PCR. The sample yields about 16,000 clones, roughly four fifths seen once. This sample comprised PBMCs, obtained in a trial of ipilimumab plus nivolumab as post-transplant consolidation. These receptor sequences come from a male donor with diffuse large B-cell lymphoma.

The chain uses TRBV11-2 and TRBJ1-2; a possible D gene is TRBD1 (5 bases). The germline V and J ends were trimmed by 5 bases and 3 bases, with 22 bases remaining between them. Germline CDR1 SGHAT, CDR2 FQNNGV. The CDR3 extends over 17 amino acids. The CDR3 loop is CASSLQIPGRSYYGYTF. The CDR3 DNA is TGTGCCAGCAGCCTACAGATTCCGGGACGGAGCTACTATGGCTACACCTTC.

The chain links TRBV5-1 to TRBJ2-7; the match to TRBD1 covers 7 bases. Germline assignment: CDR1 SGHRS and CDR2 YFSETQ. V was pared by 0 bases and J by 2 bases, with 5 bases of the junction left unmatched. This CDR3 region has 15 residues. The chain's CDR3 is CASSLEQGHTYEQYF. CDR3 nucleotides: TGCGCCAGCAGCTTGGAACAGGGGCATACCTACGAGCAGTACTTC.

The genes are TRBV10-3 and TRBJ1-1; D remains unclear. The V gene's germline CDR1 is ENHRY and CDR2 SYGVKD. Trimming removed 0 bases from V and 7 bases from J, with 6 bases in between. This CDR3 comprises 12 residues. CDR3 coding DNA: TGTGCCATCAGTGAGTCGTTACTTGAAGCTTTCTTT. Amino acids: CAISESLLEAFF.

The chain is built from TRBV21-1 and TRBJ1-1; the table's D gene call, TRBD1, was not cross checked with the DNA. TRBV21-1 is a recognized pseudogene. The CDR3 contains 15 residues. The CDR3 here is CASSKDKGNGLEAFF. CDR3 DNA sequence: TGTGCCAGCAGCAAAGATAAGGGGAACGGTCTTGAAGCTTTCTTT.

This chain links TRBV15 with TRBJ2-1, with D unclear. This CDR3 is 14 amino acids long. Germline lookup yields CDR1 LNHNV and CDR2 YYDKDF (reference sequence). V lost 3 bases and J 5 bases, leaving 11 bases between the germline ends. CDR3: CATSSESRDNEQFF. The CDR3 DNA reads TGTGCCACCAGCAGCGAATCTCGAGACAATGAGCAGTTCTTC. Full variable domain (rest looked up from reference TRBV15 and TRBJ2-1): DAMVIQNPRYQVTQFGKPVTLSCSQTLNHNVMYWYQQKSSQAPKLLFHYYDKDFNNEADTPDNFQSRRPNTSFCFLDIRSPGLGDTAMYLCATSSESRDNEQFFGPGTRLTVL.

The genes are TRBV9 and TRBJ1-3; the match to TRBD1 covers 7 bases. The germline V gene has CDR1 SGDLS and CDR2 YYNGEE. CDR3 size: 15 residues. V gave up 2 bases and J gave up 0 bases; unmatched junction bases: 2. The CDR3 DNA reads TGTGCCAGCAGCGTGACAGGGTTCTCTGGAAACACCATATATTTT. Its protein is CASSVTGFSGNTIYF.

The DNA for the CDR3 is TGTGCCAGCAAGTCGGACTCTGGAAACACCATATATTTT. Translating gives CASKSDSGNTIYF. The rearrangement uses TRBV6-5 and TRBJ1-3; no clear D gene. Germline lookup yields CDR1 MNHEY and CDR2 SVGAGI. V was clipped by 7 bases and J by 0 bases, with 7 bases between them. The length of the CDR3 is 13 residues.

J is TRBJ2-7 and V is TRBV19; TRBD1 might be the D (5 bases). V was shortened by 5 bases and J by 3 bases, with 26 bases between the two germline ends. Germline V lookup: CDR1 LNHDA, CDR2 SQIVND (reference sequence). This CDR3 is 18 amino acids long. CDR3 nucleotide sequence: TGTGCCAGTAGTCCTCAACTTTGGGGCGAAACCAGACACTACGAGCAGTACTTC. This encodes CASSPQLWGETRHYEQYF.

J is TRBJ2-7 and V is TRBV11-2, with D uncertain. CDR3 size: 14 residues. The V gene's germline CDR1 is SGHAT and CDR2 FQNNGV. The V and J ends lost 4 bases and 5 bases respectively, with 15 bases between them. CDR3 sequence reads: CASSSLTRYHEQYF. Here the CDR3 DNA reads TGTGCCAGCAGCTCGTTGACGCGGTACCACGAGCAGTACTTC.

The chain employs TRBV7-8 and TRBJ2-1; D unclear. This CDR3 spans 12 amino acids. CDR1 SGHVS and CDR2 FQNEAQ come from the germline V gene. V was trimmed by 1 base and J by 6 bases, leaving 4 bases between them. CDR3 coding DNA: TGTGCCAGCAGCTTAGGGTCCAATGAGCAGTTCTTC. It is translated as CASSLGSNEQFF.